This TCR beta chain is drawn from a study of T-cell reconstitution after alpha-beta-depleted transplantation in children. Study conclusions and caveats: It was newly produced T cells that mostly accounted for T-cell counts and diversity one year after transplant.

V was cut by 4 bases and J by 2 bases, with 16 bases left in between. The CDR3 contains 16 residues. Germline loops: CDR1 KGHSH, CDR2 LQKENI. It was with unique molecular identifiers that the TCRbeta library was prepared. Each CDR3 protein is one row after TCRdb ran MiXCR on the PCR reads. The sample contains under 250,000 distinct CDR3 sequences, roughly 15% of which appear only once. Only a few counts were recorded for this clonotype. Its antigen is as yet unknown. The origin of this receptor is a male patient aged 2 to 10 who had a stem cell transplant for acute lymphoblastic leukemia, so the T cells may come from the graft donor. V is TRBV18 and J is TRBJ2-3; TRBD2 is a possible D gene (7 bases). This sample comprised PBMCs, mostly from graft donor cells, obtained 360 days after TCRalphabeta/CD19-depleted stem cell transplant. CDR3 in amino acids: CASSREGQRNTDTQYF. CDR3 nucleotides: TGTGCCAGCTCACGGGAGGGACAAAGAAACACAGATACGCAGTATTTT.